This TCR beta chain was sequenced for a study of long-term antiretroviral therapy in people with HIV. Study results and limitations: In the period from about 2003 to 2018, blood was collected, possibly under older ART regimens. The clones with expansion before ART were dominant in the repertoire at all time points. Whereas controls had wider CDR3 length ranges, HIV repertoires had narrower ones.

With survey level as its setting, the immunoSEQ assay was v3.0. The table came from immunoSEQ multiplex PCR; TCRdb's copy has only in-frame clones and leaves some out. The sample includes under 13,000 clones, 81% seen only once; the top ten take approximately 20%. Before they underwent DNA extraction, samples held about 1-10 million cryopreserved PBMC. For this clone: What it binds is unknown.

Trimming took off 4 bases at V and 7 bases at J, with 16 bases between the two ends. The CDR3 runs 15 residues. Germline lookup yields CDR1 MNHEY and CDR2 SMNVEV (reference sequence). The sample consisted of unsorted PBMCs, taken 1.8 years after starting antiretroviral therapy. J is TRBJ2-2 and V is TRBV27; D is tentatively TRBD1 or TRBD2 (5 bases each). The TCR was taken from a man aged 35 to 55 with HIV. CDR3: CASSSGTYLVGELFF. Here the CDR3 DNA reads TGTGCCAGCAGTTCTGGGACGTACTTGGTCGGGGAGCTGTTTTTT.